This TCR beta chain derives from a study of blood T cell repertoires in COVID-19. Study background: COVID-19 samples from acute and convalescent phases originated in the United States, Italy and Spain. Sources were T cells, B-cell-depleted T cells, or PBMCs; the material itself was cDNA or gDNA.

Original processing notes: Estimates of nucleated cell counts were drawn from the amplification of reference gene primers. Measured with immunoSEQ multiplex PCR; TCRdb has only the in-frame clones, and not every one. From that table come the V and J calls and clone size; the DNA was used to work out D and trimming. Of some 94,000 clones in the sample, around 67% are singletons; the top ten hold 20% to 25%. The germline gives CDR1 LNHDA, CDR2 SQIVND (reference sequence). The CDR3 is 16 amino acids. Trimming at V came to 6 bases and at J to 5 bases, leaving 13 bases not matched to a gene. Material: peripheral blood. The chain has TRBV19 and TRBJ1-5, with 7 bases lining up with TRBD1. The TCR was taken from a woman in her fifties or sixties in a cohort sampled during active or convalescent COVID-19. The CDR3 DNA follows: TGTGCCAGTAGCATGACGGGGACAGTGGCGTATCAGCCCCAGCATTTT. Translated: CASSMTGTVAYQPQHF. Supplemented by reference TRBV19 and TRBJ1-5, the full variable domain reads DGGITQSPKYLFRKEGQNVTLSCEQNLNHDAMYWYRQDPGQGLRLIYYSQIVNDFQKGDIAEGYSVSREKKESFPLTVTSAQKNPTAFYLCASSMTGTVAYQPQHFGDGTRLSIL.